Included here is one T cell receptor beta chain sequence, with context. Its antigen is as yet unknown. The J segment lost 6 bases and the V segment lost 0 bases, leaving 6 bases of the junction unmatched. Germline V gene lookup returns CDR1 SGHRS and CDR2 YFSETQ. The CDR3 spans 15 residues. Treatment in this sample: over 15 received Ad26.COV2.S at low or high dose, single or two shots; five or six received placebo; per-sample allocation not given. After the first vaccine or placebo injection, samples were drawn on day 63. This sample is part of a study of Ad26.COV2.S vaccination and SARS-CoV-2 variants. General study results and limits: Substantial post-vaccination breadth of spike-specific CD8+ and CD4+ T cell responses was reported. Placebo recipients showed lower spike-specific TCR breadth than vaccinees. It is possible that the TCR breadth and depth analyses underestimated the total T cell responses.

Produced via immunoSEQ multiplex PCR; TCRdb's table is partial and in-frame only. The repertoire holds some 520,000 clones, with approximately 90% as singletons. The sample here was peripheral blood, taken in a trial of Ad26.COV2.S vaccine versus placebo. V usage is TRBV5-1 and J usage is TRBJ2-5; 9 bases match TRBD2. This clonotype originated in a person between 18 and 65 years old who received the Ad26.COV2.S COVID-19 vaccine or a placebo. CDR3 in amino acids: CASSLGVSGSQTQYF. CDR3 DNA sequence: TGCGCCAGCAGCTTGGGAGTTAGCGGGAGCCAGACCCAGTACTTC.